This TCR beta chain comes out of a study of cytomegalovirus exposure and HLA in healthy donors (dated by TCRdb to between 2016 and 2019). For the wider study: According to an earlier analysis of 550 to 750 of the donors, 150 million to 200 million T cells yielded roughly 100 million unique TCR beta sequences and about 300 Gb of sequence data. An early release that covered roughly 600 HLA-typed donors contained approximately 300 gigabases of sequencing data and around 80 million unique TCR sequences. Among the roughly 400 genotyped donors, around 81% belonged to the genetic ancestry cluster associated with self-reported Caucasian donors. The study aimed to test whether signatures of past pathogen exposure could be identified by cataloging public T cell receptors. The T cell repertoires of around 730 subjects were profiled by immunosequencing and related to cytomegalovirus serostatus. Along with the roughly 670-subject first cohort, a separate validation cohort of over a hundred different subjects was used. To predict cytomegalovirus infection status, the study brought together high-throughput TCR immunosequencing, statistical association of individual TCRs with disease status, and machine learning. To study patterns of TCR occurrence, a later analysis re-analyzed previously published TCR beta repertoires from just over 650 donors and added high-resolution HLA genotyping. Rather than using new phenotypic data, the later analysis identified candidate immune exposures from TCR beta sequences and from how often those sequences occurred across donors. An earlier analysis of around 540 of the donors applied high-throughput TCR beta sequencing to assess whether each TCR beta V gene segment acted as functional or pseudogenic. Donor age, sex, ethnicity and CMV serostatus were collected together with the repertoire data. A later genetic analysis took genome-wide SNP genotypes for about three fifths of the 666 donors and used that subset as a discovery cohort. Every repertoire in the discovery cohort had been generated on one and the same sequencing platform. Class I and class II HLA loci were covered by the typing at four-digit resolution. Typing coverage varied by locus: roughly 629-640 donors for A, B, C, DRB1 and DQB1; under 550 for DQA1; about 570 for DPA1; roughly 470 for DPB1. Roughly 5 DR-DQ haplotypes were handled as single units for association and clustering, since linkage in the cohort was strong. Across some 400 genotyped donors of the cohort, an average of about 200,000 unique TCR beta nucleotide sequences per donor were sequenced, and roughly a sixth of those sequences were non-productive.

Here is what the overall study found, with its caveats: Presence/absence analyses assumed roughly uniform sequencing depth across donors, an assumption that may not hold. In a later analysis, most CMV-associated TCR beta chains were found to appear HLA-restricted, with HLA associations seemingly driven largely by CMV exposure. The authors suggested that the approach could potentially be generalized to other disease states and immunological phenotypes. In a later genetic analysis, a missense DCLRE1C variant was associated with V-gene and J-gene trimming of TCR beta chains, and the association was replicated in an independent cohort. When HLA alleles, especially DR and DQ, strongly co-occurred, TCR associations were difficult to assign to individual alleles. A cluster of highly shared sequence variants was judged likely to represent a technical artifact of the sequencing pipeline. In a later analysis, the rate of TCR association differed among HLA loci, with DRB1 alleles having the most associated TCRs and HLA-C alleles having the fewest. The only immune exposure information available for the cohort was CMV serostatus. A further reported finding was that TCR beta sequences accurately predicted the HLA-A and HLA-B alleles for most subjects in the first cohort. According to a later analysis, parvovirus B19, influenza, CMV and Epstein-Barr virus appeared linked to several top co-occurrence clusters. Because counts were too low, seventeen rarely observed V segments, including chromosome 9 orphons, were excluded from the earlier analysis of some 590 of the donors. Some IMGT-functional V segments, including TRBV6-2 and TRBV6-3, could not be distinguished by the 87-base-pair reads and were therefore excluded. While some public TCRs were present in many individuals, most TCR sequences turned up only very rarely across donors. A later analysis associated 15,000 to 20,000 TCR beta sequences with specific HLA alleles at a false discovery rate of 0.05. A later analysis found that HLA-associated TCR beta chains were more clonally expanded and had lower generation probabilities than equally common non-associated chains. The study gave a list of over 150 TCR beta chains associated with cytomegalovirus. In a later genetic analysis, fewer N-insertions in productive TCRs were reported among donors in an Asian-associated ancestry cluster than the 666-donor mean. Correlated functional status among segregating V segments might reflect linkage disequilibrium, but an unknown experimental factor could not be ruled out. Because HLA typing was unavailable for some donors at each locus, only the typed subset was used in association tests. A few of the identified cytomegalovirus-associated TCR beta chains were confirmed in vitro to be specific for cytomegalovirus antigens. Cytomegalovirus status was reported to be diagnosed by the classifier with high specificity and sensitivity in both the original and validation cohorts. An earlier analysis of around 500 of the donors showed that most TCR beta V segments appeared in productive rearrangements either about 87% or about 30% of the time, which broadly matched IMGT annotations. In this cohort, only TCR beta chains were sequenced, and detectable features were limited by the absence of alpha or paired-chain data.

This clone was seen only a few times. Its binding antigen is unknown. The input lacks base qualities; no much larger clone sits a single base away. V was cut back by 5 bases and J by 7 bases, leaving a gap of 15 bases between them. The germline V gene yields SGHAT for CDR1 and FQNNGV for CDR2. Measured from the cysteine to the phenylalanine, the CDR3 is 14 residues long. Left in the record is the CDR3 DNA by itself, 42 bases read in frame from the first base. The library was generated by the immunoSEQ multiplex PCR assay. For the multiplex PCR, a mixture combining 60 forward primers for TCR Vbeta segments and 13 reverse primers for TCR Jbeta segments was used. Amplification of the CDR3 region of rearranged TCR beta genes was performed with a multiplex PCR assay on genomic DNA. On the Illumina HiSeq System, the amplified TCR beta libraries were sequenced as 87-base-pair reads. Processing in the source paper ran as follows. A later analysis counted tens of millions of unique TCR beta chains across the 670 or so repertoires, and around 9.9 million of these chains were shared by at least two donors. Raw reads were error-corrected and collapsed into unique sequences with a nearest-neighbor algorithm that merged closely related sequences to remove PCR and sequencing errors. Alignment of CDR3 sequences to IMGT reference sequences was used to assign V, D and J gene segments. For a sequence to be retained, a match of at least six nucleotides was required to both a V gene segment and a J gene segment. Rearrangements were classified as productive when the CDR3 lacked stop codons and remained in frame with V and J, and all other rearrangements were classified as non-productive. Following IMGT convention, CDR3 was defined as the stretch from the second conserved V-encoded cysteine up to the conserved J-encoded phenylalanine. The earlier analysis of fewer than 750 of the donors excluded sequences that lacked an unambiguous match to a single V gene segment. An earlier analysis of 450 to 650 of the donors called V segments functional above 56.7% productive rearrangements and segregating when the between-donor standard deviation exceeded 5%. A statistical classification framework was built to diagnose cytomegalovirus status from the catalog of TCR beta chain sequences. V and J gene assignment, in a later analysis, came from comparing TCR nucleotide sequences with IMGT/GENE-DB human TR gene sequences. In a later analysis, CDR3 sequences and most-parsimonious VDJ recombination scenarios were assigned using the TCRdist pipeline. In a later analysis, each TCR beta chain was defined by its CDR3 amino acid sequence together with its V-gene family, and reads without a unique V-gene family were excluded. As a way to deal with suspected cross-contamination and a sequencing artifact, a later analysis dropped roughly 620 nucleotide sequences that were highly shared and had low generation probability. In a later analysis, a clonal expansion index was calculated for each public chain from normalized within-repertoire ranks of inferred template counts. Generation probabilities in a later analysis came from a VDJ recombination model fitted to out-of-frame rearrangements, and those results were checked against IGoR. Hypergeometric tests were used in a later analysis to score TCR-TCR, TCR-HLA and TCR-CMV co-occurrence, with a repertoire-size bias correction applied to the TCR pairs. In a later analysis, false discovery rates were estimated by permuting HLA or CMV assignments 20 times. In a later analysis, co-occurring TCRs were grouped with DBSCAN, and TCRdist sequence similarity was added when clustering was performed within HLA-allele-positive subsets. Repertoires with fewer than 30,000 or more than 120,000 public chains, plus five repertoires with anomalous nucleotide sharing, were excluded from co-occurrence clustering. TCRdb limited this immuneACCESS table to in-frame rearrangements with V and J called. A share of clones is missing; checked studies link under half to unresolved V genes, and the rest is unexplained. That table is the source of V, J and clone size, and D and trimming were worked out from the DNA. Counted in this sample were tens of thousands of clones; approximately 63% of them appeared once. The top ten clonotypes cover approximately 20% of the sample.

The cohort consisted of approximately 670 healthy bone marrow donors. All cohort members were sampled while nominally healthy, although unrecorded immune exposures were likely present. The donor was CMV seropositive and belonged to the group of 250 to 350 seropositive cohort members. A peripheral blood sample was provided by each donor, and peripheral blood mononuclear cells were used for TCR beta sequencing. Genomic DNA extraction from the blood cell samples was performed with the Qiagen DNeasy Blood Extraction Kit. This clonotype was obtained from a woman in her fifties or sixties in good health and CMV-seropositive. The chain is made from TRBV11-2 and TRBJ2-4; the best D guess is TRBD2, with 5 bases matching. Sequencing was performed on PBMCs. The DNA is TGTGCCAGCAGCGATCCCCGGGGTCGCAACATTCAGTACTTC. Its protein is CASSDPRGRNIQYF.